Shown below are 29 T cell receptor beta chains from a single sample sequenced in a study of shared clonotypes between healthy human individuals. Assay: immunoSEQ multiplex PCR; the TCRdb copy retains only in-frame clones and omits some. The sample consists of around 1 million clones, 60% to 85% of them appearing once. The material sequenced was memory CD4+ T cells sorted from blood. Subset defined: CD45RA-negative fraction. All receptors derive from a man aged 18-30 years in good health.

This sequence joins TRBV7-2 and TRBJ2-7, with 8 bases identical to TRBD2. Germline V lookup: CDR1 SGHTA, CDR2 FQGNSA. J lost 7 bases, V lost 1 base, and 6 bases had no gene match. The CDR3 sequence is 14 residues long. CDR3 in amino acids: CASSLVSGGHEQYF. CDR3 DNA sequence: TGTGCCAGCAGCTTAGTCTCGGGGGGGCATGAGCAGTACTTC.

This clone was seen once. V usage is TRBV14 and J usage is TRBJ2-1; 7 bases are shared with TRBD2. V lost 4 bases, J lost 7 bases, and 10 bases stayed unmatched. Germline V gene data show CDR1 as SGHDN and CDR2 as FVKESK. The CDR3 contains 15 residues. For the CDR3, the DNA is TGTGCCAGCAGCCTGGGAGGGAGGGTCAGGAATGAGCAGTTCTTC. It yields the protein CASSLGGRVRNEQFF.

This rearrangement joins TRBV10-3 to TRBJ2-5; D gene unclear. The CDR3 runs to 13 residues. The ends were cut back, 11 bases at V and 1 base at J, with 14 bases in the middle. Per germline, CDR1 ENHRY and CDR2 SYGVKD. The CDR3 nucleotides read TGTGCCTCCCGGGCACGGATCCAAGAGACCCAGTACTTC. This codes for CASRARIQETQYF.

The rearrangement links TRBV19 to TRBJ2-5; 9 positions agree with TRBD2. The V gene's germline CDR1 is LNHDA and CDR2 SQIVND (reference sequence). Trimming took 7 bases from V and 2 from J; bases not matched to a gene: 5. This CDR3 spans 14 amino acids. DNA of the CDR3: TGTGCCAGTAACACAGCGGGGGGTCAAGAGACCCAGTACTTC. This gives the protein CASNTAGGQETQYF.

The chain is built from TRBV29-1 and TRBJ1-2; D perhaps matches TRBD1 (6 bases). Trimming took 5 bases from V and 0 from J, leaving 7 bases between them. CDR1 and CDR2 from the germline V gene are SQVTM and ANQGSEA. CDR3 size: 12 residues. The CDR3 region has the DNA TGCAGCGTTAACAGGGCTAACTATGGCTACACCTTC. This sequence encodes CSVNRANYGYTF.

As for this clone: Other DNA sequences within the sample encode an identical CDR3. V usage is TRBV6-5 and J usage is TRBJ2-7, with TRBD1 matching 8 bases. J was trimmed by 2 bases and V by 6 bases; bases with no gene match: 3. This CDR3 comprises 13 residues. CDR1 is MNHEY, CDR2 SVGAGI, per germline. The DNA of the CDR3 is TGTGCCAGCAGCAGGGGGCCCACCTACGAGCAGTACTTC. Translated: CASSRGPTYEQYF.

This clone was counted many times. CDR3: CASSDLVGPKGETQYF. For the CDR3, the DNA is TGTGCCAGCAGTGACCTCGTCGGGCCCAAGGGAGAGACCCAGTACTTC. The gene calls are TRBV25-1 and TRBJ2-5, with D uncertain. This CDR3 spans 16 amino acids. Looked up from germline, CDR1 is MGHDK and CDR2 is SYGVNS. With 3 bases removed from V and 4 bases from J, the gap between germline ends came to 18 bases.

The chain has TRBV5-6 and TRBJ2-1; D call uncertain. This CDR3 has 16 amino acids. V lost 0 bases to trimming and J lost 4 bases, with 14 bases between them. Germline-derived CDR1 and CDR2 are SGHDT and YYEEEE. CDR3 amino acids: CASSLGSRTLYNEQFF. In nucleotides, the CDR3 is TGTGCCAGCAGCTTGGGATCCCGAACCTTATACAATGAGCAGTTCTTC. Filled out from reference TRBV5-6 and TRBJ2-1, the complete variable domain reads DAGVTQSPTHLIKTRGQQVTLRCSPKSGHDTVSWYQQALGQGPQFIFQYYEEEERQRGNFPDRFSGHQFPNYSSELNVNALLLGDSALYLCASSLGSRTLYNEQFFGPGTRLTVL.

This clone showed up just a few times. The J gene is TRBJ2-7, the V gene TRBV27, with TRBD1 matching 9 bases. Trimming at V came to 6 bases and at J to 7 bases, leaving 10 bases not matched to a gene. Germline V gene data show CDR1 as MNHEY and CDR2 as SMNVEV (reference sequence). This CDR3 region has 14 residues. As DNA, the CDR3 is TGTGCCAGCAGCCTCGGGACAGGGATGGGTGAGCAGTACTTC. It yields the protein CASSLGTGMGEQYF.

The chain couples TRBV2 to TRBJ1-1; tentatively, D is TRBD1 (6 bases). Germline V lookup: CDR1 SNHLY, CDR2 FYNNEI. This CDR3 region has 15 residues. V lost 6 bases, J lost 1 base, and 15 bases lay in between. Here the CDR3 reads CASRRIVQGNTEAFF. CDR3 coding DNA: TGTGCCAGCAGACGAATAGTACAGGGGAACACTGAAGCTTTCTTT.

This clone appeared a few times. Other DNA sequences in this specimen translate into the identical CDR3. The chain employs TRBV2 and TRBJ1-1; 7 bases agree with TRBD1. Losses at the gene ends were 4 bases for V and 1 base for J; bases not matched to a gene: 3. Germline values: CDR1 SNHLY, CDR2 FYNNEI. There are 14 residues in the CDR3. Here the CDR3 reads CASSAQGGNTEAFF. The CDR3 DNA sequence: TGTGCCAGCAGTGCTCAGGGGGGGAACACTGAAGCTTTCTTT. The entire variable domain, with the rest obtained from reference TRBV2 and TRBJ1-1, is as follows: EPEVTQTPSHQVTQMGQEVILRCVPISNHLYFYWYRQILGQKVEFLVSFYNNEISEKSEIFDDQFSVERPDGSNFTLKIRSTKLEDSAMYFCASSAQGGNTEAFFGQGTRLTVV.

This clone was counted once. This rearrangement joins TRBV4-3 to TRBJ1-2; 7 bases line up with TRBD1. This CDR3 comprises 13 residues. Germline V gene data show CDR1 as LGHNA and CDR2 as YSLEER. V lost 4 bases and J lost 8; bases outside the gene matches: 7. The CDR3 sequence is CASSPNRGFGYTF. CDR3 sequence (DNA): TGCGCCAGCAGCCCGAACAGGGGATTCGGCTACACCTTC.

V and J are TRBV21-1 and TRBJ2-4; whether TRBD2, the table's D call, matches the DNA was not checked. TRBV21-1 is a pseudogene segment. The CDR3 spans 17 residues. The CDR3 bases are TGTGCCAGCAGCAAGTGTATCGGGACTAGCGAGAAAAACATTCAGTACTTC. It codes for CASSKCIGTSEKNIQYF.

The CDR3 bases are TGTGCCAGCAGCTCAGGGGTGGGCTATGGCTACACCTTC. It yields the protein CASSSGVGYGYTF. The chain has TRBV5-5 and TRBJ1-2; weak D call: TRBD1 (6 bases). V dropped 3 bases and J dropped 4 bases, with 10 bases sitting between them. The germline V gene has CDR1 SGHKS and CDR2 YYEKEE (reference sequence). The CDR3 covers 13 residues. Supplemented by reference TRBV5-5 and TRBJ1-2, the full variable domain reads DAGVTQSPTHLIKTRGQQVTLRCSPISGHKSVSWYQQVLGQGPQFIFQYYEKEERGRGNFPDRFSARQFPNYSSELNVNALLLGDSALYLCASSSGVGYGYTFGSGTRLTVV.

This clone was seen once. This CDR3 is CASSLEVAVRTGELFF. In DNA, the CDR3 is TGTGCCAGCAGCTTAGAGGTAGCAGTCCGCACCGGGGAGCTGTTTTTT. The chain recombines TRBV7-9 with TRBJ2-2; D gene ambiguous. Germline V gives CDR1 SEHNR, CDR2 FQNEAQ (reference sequence). This CDR3 is 16 amino acids long. Trimming cost V 1 base and J 4 bases, with 13 bases left between them.

The chain is built from TRBV11-2 and TRBJ2-1; 10 bases match TRBD2. Germline V lookup: CDR1 SGHAT, CDR2 FQNNGV. The CDR3 sequence is 18 residues long. The J segment lost 3 bases and the V segment lost 1 base, leaving 9 bases of the junction unmatched. CDR3 region: CASSLVSGGASLYNEQFF. The CDR3 region has the DNA TGTGCCAGCAGCTTAGTGAGCGGGGGGGCCTCTCTCTACAATGAGCAGTTCTTC.

This clone showed up many times. The gene calls are TRBV5-6 and TRBJ1-6, with 9 bases that match TRBD1. Per the germline V gene, CDR1 is SGHDT and CDR2 is YYEEEE. The CDR3 loop spans 15 amino acids. The V segment lost 7 bases and the J segment 7 bases; nucleotides outside the gene matches: 9. CDR3 protein: CASAYGDRENSPLHF. The CDR3 nucleotides read TGTGCCAGCGCCTACGGGGACAGGGAAAATTCACCCCTCCACTTT.

J is TRBJ1-1 and V is TRBV5-1; a possible D gene is TRBD1 (5 bases). Germline V lookup: CDR1 SGHRS, CDR2 YFSETQ. CDR3 length equals 14 residues. The ends were cut back, 3 bases at V and 8 bases at J, with 17 bases in the middle. CDR3 in DNA: TGCGCCAGCAGCTGGCAAGGGACGGGGCAAGAAGCTTTCTTT. It specifies CASSWQGTGQEAFF.

The chain employs TRBV5-1 and TRBJ1-1; 7 nucleotides align to TRBD1. The V and J ends lost 4 bases and 3 bases, in that order; junction bases with no gene match: 12. CDR1 is SGHRS and CDR2 is YFSETQ in the germline V gene. The CDR3 contains 16 residues. In DNA, the CDR3 is TGCGCCAGCAGCCTAACCGGGACAGAGCTTTACACTGAAGCTTTCTTT. This codes for CASSLTGTELYTEAFF. The entire variable domain, with the rest obtained from reference TRBV5-1 and TRBJ1-1, is as follows: KAGVTQTPRYLIKTRGQQVTLSCSPISGHRSVSWYQQTPGQGLQFLFEYFSETQRNKGNFPGRFSGRQFSNSRSEMNVSTLELGDSALYLCASSLTGTELYTEAFFGQGTRLTVV.

The V and J genes are TRBV6-5 and TRBJ2-3, with 13 nucleotides matching TRBD2. V shed 7 bases and J 8 bases; nucleotides not matched to a gene: 9. Looked up from germline, CDR1 is MNHEY and CDR2 is SVGAGI. CDR3 length equals 15 residues. The CDR3 spells CASNKLAGGQSTQYF. The CDR3 DNA reads as TGTGCCAGCAACAAACTAGCGGGGGGGCAGAGTACGCAGTATTTT.

The V and J genes are TRBV10-3 and TRBJ1-2; 8 nucleotides agree with TRBD1. From germline, CDR1 is ENHRY and CDR2 SYGVKD. Losses at the gene ends were 3 bases for V and 7 bases for J; bases not matched to a gene: 4. This CDR3 is built from 13 residues. The CDR3 bases are TGTGCCATCAGTGACAGGGGGCAGGGTGGCTACACCTTC. Translated: CAISDRGQGGYTF.

The chain employs TRBV6-5 and TRBJ2-7; D perhaps matches TRBD1 (6 bases). V lost 10 bases to trimming and J lost 0 bases, with 10 bases between them. The CDR3 has 12 residues. Germline CDR1 MNHEY, CDR2 SVGAGI. The CDR3 nucleotides are TGTGCCACGGGACAAAGCTCCTACGAGCAGTACTTC. This sequence encodes CATGQSSYEQYF.

This chain links TRBV2 with TRBJ1-2; D may be TRBD1 (6 bases). Germline CDR1 reads SNHLY; CDR2 reads FYNNEI. This CDR3 contains 14 residues. V dropped 8 bases and J dropped 2 bases, with 15 bases sitting between them. CDR3 in DNA: TGTGCCAGCTATCCGGGACAAGGCAACTATGGCTACACCTTC. It encodes CASYPGQGNYGYTF.

CDR3 amino acids: CASSPGQETGELFF. In nucleotides, the CDR3 is TGCGCCAGCAGCCCGGGACAGGAAACCGGGGAGCTGTTTTTT. This rearrangement joins TRBV10-1 to TRBJ2-2, with 8 bases aligning to TRBD1. Germline loops: CDR1 WNHNN, CDR2 SYGVQD (reference sequence). V was pared by 6 bases and J by 5 bases, with 5 bases of the junction left unmatched. The CDR3 consists of 14 residues.

As concerns this clone: Other DNA sequences in the sample encode the same CDR3. This chain uses TRBV5-4 with TRBJ2-7; TRBD1 or TRBD2 may be the D gene (6 bases each). V lost 2 bases, J lost 3 bases, and 12 bases lay in between. CDR1 is SGHNT and CDR2 is YYREEE in the germline V gene (reference sequence). The CDR3 runs 14 residues. Here the CDR3 reads CASSLQGGGYEQYF. The CDR3 DNA reads TGTGCCAGCAGCTTACAGGGAGGTGGCTACGAGCAGTACTTC.

V usage is TRBV4-1 and J usage is TRBJ2-7; D possibly matches TRBD1 or TRBD2 (5 bases each). The CDR3 extends over 11 amino acids. Germline-derived CDR1 and CDR2 are MGHRA and YSYEKL. V was trimmed by 6 bases and J by 5 bases, leaving 8 bases between them. Written as DNA, the CDR3 is TGCGCCAGCAGGGGACGAGACGAGCAGTACTTC. This codes for CASRGRDEQYF.

This clone was detected only a few times. V and J are TRBV6-1 and TRBJ2-5; TRBD1 matches at 8 bases. This CDR3 is 13 amino acids long. V gave up 4 bases and J gave up 4 bases; unmatched junction bases: 2. CDR1 and CDR2 (germline): MNHNS, SASEGT. Written as DNA, the CDR3 is TGTGCCAGCAGTGTACAGGGGGGAGAGACCCAGTACTTC. Encoded protein: CASSVQGGETQYF.

CDR3 residues: CASRQEGESGWEKLFF. The CDR3 coding sequence is TGTGCCAGCAGGCAAGAAGGGGAATCCGGATGGGAAAAACTGTTTTTT. The chain links TRBV7-9 to TRBJ1-4, with a tentative D call TRBD1 (5 bases). This CDR3 comprises 16 residues. Looked up from germline, CDR1 is SEHNR and CDR2 is FQNEAQ (reference sequence). The V gene lost 6 bases and the J gene lost 8 bases, with 22 bases spanning the gap.

The chain's CDR3 is CASSPGFEKLFF. DNA of the CDR3: TGTGCCAGCAGCCCAGGGTTTGAAAAACTGTTTTTT. V gene TRBV7-2 combines with J gene TRBJ1-4, with TRBD1 as a possible D gene (5 bases). The V and J ends lost 5 bases and 7 bases respectively, with 8 bases between them. Per germline, CDR1 SGHTA and CDR2 FQGNSA. The CDR3 length is 12 residues.